These T cell receptor beta chains were read from a single sample in a study of T cells in Graves' hyperthyroidism and ophthalmopathy. TCRdb itself ran the multiplex PCR reads through MiXCR, one entry per CDR3 protein. The sample includes around 500,000 distinct CDR3 sequences, 15% to 20% seen only once; the top ten take over 25%. The sequenced sample was blood. The receptors stem from a woman aged 30 to 39 with Graves' ophthalmopathy. Each CDR3 is given with its conserved first and last residue. Fields, in order: clone size, J gene, D gene, V gene, CDR3 protein, CDR3 DNA. The D gene is left open where the match is weak. A clone size is listed for some rows: how often the clone was seen (once, few, many), or a class if it is expanded.

size: many; J: TRBJ1-5; D: NA; V: TRBV19; CDR3: CASSVGLRGSNQPQHF; DNA: TGTGCCAGTAGCGTTGGGCTAAGGGGTAGCAATCAGCCCCAGCATTTT
size: NA; J: TRBJ2-1; D: TRBD1; V: TRBV24-1; CDR3: CATMGQGLNEQFF; DNA: TGTGCCACCATGGGACAGGGGTTAAATGAGCAGTTCTTC
size: once; J: TRBJ1-5; D: NA; V: TRBV6-2/TRBV6-3; CDR3: CASSGGAGTPYSNQPQHF; DNA: TGTGCCAGCAGCGGGGGGGCAGGGACCCCATATAGCAATCAGCCCCAGCATTTT
size: many; J: TRBJ2-1; D: TRBD2; V: TRBV12-3/TRBV12-4; CDR3: CASHPTSGRKIEQFF; DNA: TGTGCCAGCCACCCGACTAGCGGGAGGAAGATTGAGCAGTTCTTC
size: many; J: TRBJ1-1; D: NA; V: TRBV12-3/TRBV12-4; CDR3: CALMDNTEAFF; DNA: TGTGCCCTTATGGACAACACTGAAGCTTTCTTT
size: NA; J: TRBJ2-1; D: NA; V: TRBV5-8; CDR3: CASSLTSLHNEQFF; DNA: TGTGCCAGCAGCTTGACATCGCTCCACAATGAGCAGTTCTTC
size: many; J: TRBJ1-4; D: NA; V: TRBV7-8; CDR3: CASGLGGDEKLFF; DNA: TGTGCCAGTGGTTTAGGGGGGGATGAAAAACTGTTTTTT
size: many; J: TRBJ2-7; D: NA; V: TRBV6-5; CDR3: CASSFDYPSYEQYF; DNA: TGTGCCAGCAGTTTTGACTACCCCTCCTACGAGCAGTACTTC
size: few; J: TRBJ2-7; D: NA; V: TRBV19; CDR3: CASSGARALMSSYEQYF; DNA: TGTGCCAGTAGTGGGGCGAGGGCCCTTATGTCTTCCTACGAGCAGTACTTC
size: many; J: TRBJ1-2; D: TRBD1; V: TRBV30; CDR3: CAWSGQGVRYGYTF; DNA: TGTGCCTGGAGTGGACAGGGGGTAAGATATGGCTACACCTTC
size: few; J: TRBJ2-3; D: NA; V: TRBV24-1; CDR3: CATAEGRSTDTQYF; DNA: TGTGCCACCGCGGAGGGCCGAAGCACAGATACGCAGTATTTT
size: many; J: TRBJ1-4; D: NA; V: TRBV27; CDR3: CAADREEDGKVEKLFF; DNA: TGTGCCGCGGACCGGGAAGAGGACGGCAAAGTAGAAAAACTGTTTTTT
size: few; J: TRBJ2-4; D: NA; V: TRBV5-1; CDR3: CASSLAGDPNIQYF; DNA: TGCGCCAGCAGCTTGGCGGGGGACCCAAACATTCAGTACTTC
size: many; J: TRBJ2-7; D: NA; V: TRBV11-2; CDR3: CASSLYIFYEQYF; DNA: TGTGCCAGCAGCTTATATATCTTCTACGAGCAGTACTTC
size: NA; J: TRBJ2-5; D: NA; V: TRBV2; CDR3: CASRQQGGTQYF; DNA: TGTGCCAGCAGACAACAGGGCGGGACCCAGTACTTC
size: NA; J: TRBJ1-5; D: NA; V: TRBV12-3/TRBV12-4; CDR3: CASSFDGSSQPQHF; DNA: TGTGCCAGCAGTTTTGATGGGTCTAGTCAGCCCCAGCATTTT
size: few; J: TRBJ1-2; D: NA; V: TRBV18; CDR3: CASSPGQFEGGYTF; DNA: TGTGCCAGCTCCCCAGGACAGTTTGAAGGTGGCTACACCTTC
size: many; J: TRBJ2-3; D: NA; V: TRBV28; CDR3: CASSSYRAAVGSQLAQYF; DNA: TGTGCCAGCAGTTCCTATCGGGCCGCAGTAGGGTCACAGTTGGCGCAGTATTTT
size: few; J: TRBJ1-1; D: NA; V: TRBV20-1; CDR3: CRVVDFTEAFF; DNA: TGCAGGGTGGTGGATTTCACTGAAGCTTTCTTT
size: few; J: TRBJ2-7; D: TRBD2; V: TRBV20-1; CDR3: CSARGEGLAGGPITYEQYF; DNA: TGCAGTGCTAGAGGAGAGGGGCTAGCGGGAGGGCCGATTACCTACGAGCAGTACTTC
size: NA; J: TRBJ2-3; D: TRBD1; V: TRBV7-3; CDR3: CASSLTGYRGVKETQYF; DNA: TGTGCCAGCAGCTTAACGGGATACAGGGGCGTAAAGGAAACGCAGTATTTT
size: many; J: TRBJ2-1; D: NA; V: TRBV18; CDR3: CASSPRTLEGNEQFF; DNA: TGTGCCAGCTCACCACGGACACTCGAGGGCAATGAGCAGTTCTTC
size: many; J: TRBJ1-5; D: NA; V: TRBV7-2; CDR3: CASSRAAEQPQHF; DNA: TGTGCCAGCAGTAGGGCGGCCGAACAGCCCCAGCATTTT
size: many; J: TRBJ2-2; D: TRBD2; V: TRBV28; CDR3: CASSFLAGATNTGELFF; DNA: TGTGCCAGCAGTTTTCTAGCGGGAGCAACGAACACCGGGGAGCTGTTTTTT
size: few; J: TRBJ1-2; D: NA; V: TRBV29-1; CDR3: CSVEGSGAKGIYGYTF; DNA: TGCAGCGTTGAAGGTTCGGGGGCTAAAGGGATTTATGGCTACACCTTC
size: many; J: TRBJ2-4; D: NA; V: TRBV11-2; CDR3: CASSSPDIQYF; DNA: TGTGCCAGCAGCTCGCCCGACATTCAGTACTTC
size: NA; J: TRBJ2-5; D: TRBD2; V: TRBV5-4; CDR3: CASSPARELETQYF; DNA: TGTGCCAGCAGCCCAGCGCGGGAGTTGGAGACCCAGTACTTC
size: many; J: TRBJ1-5; D: NA; V: TRBV6-2/TRBV6-3; CDR3: CASSYVGVSNQPQHF; DNA: TGTGCCAGCAGTTATGTGGGGGTGAGCAATCAGCCCCAGCATTTT
size: NA; J: TRBJ2-1; D: TRBD1; V: TRBV28; CDR3: CASSFRIGTGGRISYNEQFF; DNA: TGTGCCAGCAGTTTCAGAATCGGGACAGGGGGACGAATCTCCTACAATGAGCAGTTCTTC
size: NA; J: TRBJ2-4; D: NA; V: TRBV15; CDR3: CATSRAIEDIQYF; DNA: TGTGCCACCAGTCGGGCTATTGAAGACATTCAGTACTTC
size: many; J: TRBJ1-2; D: TRBD1; V: TRBV7-8; CDR3: CASSPYTLGQPNYGYTF; DNA: TGTGCCAGCAGTCCTTATACTCTGGGACAGCCAAACTATGGCTACACCTTC
size: many; J: TRBJ2-3; D: TRBD2; V: TRBV20-1; CDR3: CSASPGLAGTTDTQYF; DNA: TGCAGTGCTAGCCCGGGACTAGCGGGTACAACAGATACGCAGTATTTT
size: NA; J: TRBJ1-5; D: NA; V: TRBV20-1; CDR3: CSAGRNSNQPQHF; DNA: TGCAGTGCTGGGAGAAACTCTAATCAGCCCCAGCATTTT
size: NA; J: TRBJ2-2; D: NA; V: TRBV19; CDR3: CASSMQGLDAGELFF; DNA: TGTGCCAGTAGTATGCAGGGCTTGGACGCCGGGGAGCTGTTTTTT
size: NA; J: TRBJ1-4; D: TRBD1; V: TRBV2; CDR3: CASTWTGGNEKLFF; DNA: TGTGCCAGCACTTGGACAGGGGGGAATGAAAAACTGTTTTTT
size: NA; J: TRBJ1-2; D: NA; V: TRBV27; CDR3: CASSPTPGIYYGYTF; DNA: TGTGCCAGCAGCCCGACCCCCGGGATCTACTATGGCTACACCTTC
size: NA; J: TRBJ2-5; D: TRBD1; V: TRBV5-6; CDR3: CASSSRDRGRSRETQYF; DNA: TGTGCCAGCAGCTCAAGGGACAGGGGGCGTTCTAGAGAGACCCAGTACTTC
size: NA; J: TRBJ2-7; D: TRBD2; V: TRBV5-1; CDR3: CASRLAGGRRGEQYF; DNA: TGCGCCAGCAGACTAGCGGGAGGCCGTCGGGGGGAGCAGTACTTC
size: few; J: TRBJ2-5; D: NA; V: TRBV10-3; CDR3: CATNPGTGKETQYF; DNA: TGTGCCACTAATCCGGGAACAGGGAAAGAGACCCAGTACTTC
size: many; J: TRBJ1-1; D: NA; V: TRBV28; CDR3: CASSLSAVAMNTEAFF; DNA: TGTGCCAGCAGTTTATCTGCAGTTGCTATGAACACTGAAGCTTTCTTT
size: few; J: TRBJ1-6; D: NA; V: TRBV11-3; CDR3: CASSLVRDEYNSPLHF; DNA: TGTGCCAGCAGCTTAGTGAGGGATGAGTATAATTCACCCCTCCACTTT
size: many; J: TRBJ2-1; D: TRBD2; V: TRBV20-1; CDR3: CSAQSGSPLKDEQFF; DNA: TGCAGTGCTCAAAGCGGGAGCCCCCTGAAGGATGAGCAGTTCTTC
size: many; J: TRBJ2-7; D: NA; V: TRBV5-6; CDR3: CASSLQGSYEQYF; DNA: TGTGCCAGCAGCTTGCAAGGCTCCTACGAGCAGTACTTC
size: NA; J: TRBJ2-7; D: NA; V: TRBV19; CDR3: CASSIRTDNSYEQYF; DNA: TGTGCCAGTAGTATACGGACAGACAACTCCTACGAGCAGTACTTC
size: few; J: TRBJ2-5; D: NA; V: TRBV6-1; CDR3: CASKGTGRETQYF; DNA: TGTGCCAGCAAGGGGACCGGAAGAGAGACCCAGTACTTC
size: many; J: TRBJ2-5; D: TRBD2; V: TRBV7-9; CDR3: CASSPTSGETQYF; DNA: TGTGCCAGCAGCCCCACTAGCGGAGAGACCCAGTACTTC
size: NA; J: TRBJ1-1; D: NA; V: TRBV20-1; CDR3: CSLRGEQKYTEAFF; DNA: TGCTCTCTTAGGGGGGAGCAGAAATACACTGAAGCTTTCTTT
size: many; J: TRBJ2-2; D: NA; V: TRBV5-4; CDR3: CASSPDRSTGELFF; DNA: TGTGCCAGCAGCCCCGACCGTTCCACCGGGGAGCTGTTTTTT
size: many; J: TRBJ2-1; D: NA; V: TRBV20-1; CDR3: CSARGGRRAGNEQFF; DNA: TGCAGTGCTAGAGGAGGGAGGAGGGCGGGTAATGAGCAGTTCTTC
size: many; J: TRBJ2-1; D: TRBD2; V: TRBV3-1; CDR3: CASSLGLGDYDEQFF; DNA: TGTGCCAGCAGCCTCGGACTAGGGGATTACGATGAGCAGTTCTTC
size: NA; J: TRBJ2-7; D: NA; V: TRBV6-1; CDR3: CASRNPGEYEQYF; DNA: TGTGCCAGCAGAAACCCGGGGGAGTACGAGCAGTACTTC
size: NA; J: TRBJ1-2; D: TRBD1; V: TRBV9; CDR3: CASSLPGTGDGVVYGYTF; DNA: TGTGCCAGCAGCCTCCCCGGGACAGGGGATGGGGTGGTCTATGGCTACACCTTC
size: many; J: TRBJ2-7; D: TRBD1; V: TRBV18; CDR3: CASSPLGTGSSEQYF; DNA: TGTGCCAGCTCACCACTAGGGACAGGGTCCTCCGAGCAGTACTTC
size: NA; J: TRBJ1-2; D: NA; V: TRBV5-6; CDR3: CASSLWGDFYGYTF; DNA: TGTGCCAGCAGCTTATGGGGGGACTTCTATGGCTACACCTTC